This TCR beta chain was sequenced for a study of cytomegalovirus exposure and HLA in healthy donors. Turning to this clone: What it recognizes is unknown.

PCR employed 60 Vbeta and 13 Jbeta primers. Method: immunoSEQ multiplex PCR; TCRdb's copy keeps in-frame clones and lacks some. The data show tens of thousands of clones, 65% to 80% seen once. V was clipped by 1 base and J by 4 bases; unmatched bases: 3. The CDR3 sequence is 16 residues long. Germline CDR1 reads SGHTA; CDR2 reads FQGNSA. General study results and limits: For most subjects, TCR beta sequences were reported to predict HLA-A and HLA-B alleles with accuracy.

The specimen sequenced was PBMCs. The source is a woman in her twenties or thirties in good health and CMV-seronegative. The rearrangement joins TRBV7-2 to TRBJ1-5; 11 bases map to TRBD1. This CDR3 is CASSLGGTGGNQPQHF. CDR3 sequence (DNA): TGTGCCAGCAGCTTAGGGGGGACAGGGGGAAATCAGCCCCAGCATTTT.